These T cell receptor beta chains were read from a single sample in a study of OX40 agonist ivuxolimab in advanced cancers. Generated by immunoSEQ multiplex PCR, the TCRdb table keeps only in-frame clones and is missing some. The sample has 82,000 or so clones, approximately 90% seen once. The source was CD4+ or CD8+ T cells sorted from blood, collected in a trial of the OX40 agonist ivuxolimab. These receptors were collected from an adult with an advanced solid tumor such as melanoma, head and neck, liver or kidney cancer. Both conserved end residues are part of each CDR3. D genes are given only for firm matches.

d_gene	j_gene	v_gene	CDR3aa
TRBD2	TRBJ2-3	TRBV19	CASSIGTSGPTDTQYF
NA	TRBJ1-4	TRBV4-1	CASSQDKTGRGEKLFF
TRBD2	TRBJ2-1	TRBV7-2	CASSSGLGAYNEQFF
NA	TRBJ2-2	TRBV28	CASTTPIGRRRANTGELFF
NA	NA	TRBV5-5	CASSLLWTPTYEQYF
NA	TRBJ2-3	TRBV18	CASSPTPGSGGTDTQYF
NA	TRBJ2-5	TRBV5-1	CASRLSPQETQYF
NA	TRBJ2-4	TRBV10-2	CASSELSPRQGPGDKHF
NA	TRBJ1-5	TRBV5-5	CASSLAPLTRRGQPQHF
NA	TRBJ1-3	TRBV25-1	CASSRQNSGNTIYF
TRBD1	TRBJ1-2	TRBV7-2	CASSPRGDYGYTF
NA	TRBJ2-1	TRBV28	CASSLSRDLGHNEQFF
NA	TRBJ2-1	TRBV6-5	CASNTLGRGEQFF
NA	TRBJ1-3	TRBV18	CASSPQELTGNTIYF
NA	TRBJ2-2	TRBV19	CASSSTSSAGELFF
NA	TRBJ2-2	TRBV6-5	CASSYVPGELFF
TRBD1	TRBJ2-1	TRBV18	CASSPPQGAGNEQFF
NA	TRBJ2-7	TRBV18	CASSPQRGRGQYEQYF
NA	TRBJ1-5	TRBV28	CASSFSGQGSIQPQHF
NA	TRBJ2-6	TRBV4-2	CASAEGEASGANVLTF
NA	TRBJ2-4	TRBV5-1	CASSLGSLAKNIQYF
NA	TRBJ2-6	TRBV11-2	CASSPETAGAGANVLTF
TRBD1	TRBJ2-2	TRBV7-3	CASSPTLDRGVTGELFF
NA	TRBJ1-3	TRBV5-1	CASSAGVLTGNTIYF
NA	TRBJ2-3	TRBV11-2	CASSLGALGSTDTQYF
NA	TRBJ2-7	TRBV27	CASRPGLPTYEQYF
NA	TRBJ2-5	TRBV10-3	CAISANRETQYF
NA	TRBJ1-2	TRBV5-5	CASSLGLSSYGYTF
NA	TRBJ2-3	TRBV5-8	CASSFREPRSTDTQYF
NA	TRBJ2-3	TRBV19	CALPGRDTDTQYF
TRBD2	TRBJ2-5	TRBV5-1	CASSFALAGDTTQYF
TRBD2	TRBJ2-3	TRBV5-1	CASRRTSGNTDTQYF
TRBD1	TRBJ2-7	TRBV5-4	CASSLENRGYEQYF
NA	TRBJ2-6	TRBV5-1	CASSLHTGSGANVLTF
TRBD1	TRBJ1-1	TRBV4-2	CASSSRGLDAEAFF
NA	TRBJ2-3	TRBV6-6	CASRDPAGALTDTQYF
NA	TRBJ1-2	TRBV7-9	CASSAVEGETTNYGYTF
NA	TRBJ1-1	TRBV5-1	CASSPRWRAEAFF
NA	TRBJ2-2	TRBV5-4	CASSRGGTGELFF
TRBD1	TRBJ1-5	TRBV28	CASSGTGGGGQPQHF
TRBD1	TRBJ1-2	TRBV27	CASRPTGGTGYTF
NA	TRBJ2-7	TRBV15	CATSRARDGLQYF
TRBD1	TRBJ1-5	TRBV27	CASSAGTGGNQPQHF
NA	TRBJ2-7	TRBV5-6	CASSLPDREGEQYF
TRBD1	TRBJ1-2	TRBV27	CASSLSRQGAGYTF
NA	TRBJ2-1	TRBV5-6	CASSRTGVNEQFF
NA	TRBJ1-4	TRBV19	CASSQTYNTEKLFF
NA	TRBJ2-7	TRBV6-1	CASSETRDGYEQYF
TRBD2	TRBJ2-7	TRBV4-3	CASSKGLAGRYEQYF
NA	TRBJ2-2	TRBV7-9	CASSSGGGELFF
TRBD2	TRBJ2-2	TRBV11-2	CASRKAWVREVEELFF
TRBD2	TRBJ2-7	TRBV28	CASGGPPSGGDEQYF
TRBD2	TRBJ2-5	TRBV15	CATSRDVRAGGPGKVETQYF
NA	TRBJ1-2	TRBV25-1	CASSVALGNYGYTF
NA	TRBJ2-2	TRBV4-1	CASSPEGNTGELFF
NA	TRBJ2-5	TRBV28	CASSLGGQETQYF
NA	TRBJ1-3	TRBV28	CASSLARNTIYF